One and the same sample provided the 5 T cell receptor beta chains below, sequenced in a study of blood T cells in healthy people across ages. The use of a sample-barcoded 5' primer and a J-beta primer mix characterized a second PCR of about 7 to 12 cycles. Via MiXCR, TCRdb re-called the 5' RACE reads, giving one row per CDR3 protein. The sample carries about 1.1 million distinct CDR3 sequences, under 40% recorded once. Sequenced input: blood. These receptors all come from a man aged 18 to 29 in good health.

The chain combines TRBV27 with TRBJ2-1, with 10 bases aligning to TRBD2. The CDR3 is 17 amino acids. Trimming took 5 bases from V and 3 from J; bases not matched to a gene: 10. Germline lookup yields CDR1 MNHEY and CDR2 SMNVEV (reference sequence). The CDR3 loop reads CASSPTRSGGRYNEQFF. As DNA, the CDR3 is TGTGCCAGCAGTCCAACCCGTAGCGGGGGGCGCTACAATGAGCAGTTCTTC.

V and J are TRBV20-1 and TRBJ1-5; D uncertain. CDR3 size: 13 residues. V was cut by 5 bases and J by 2 bases, with 10 bases left in between. CDR1 is DFQATT, CDR2 SNEGSKA, per germline (reference sequence). Here the CDR3 reads CSASDGGNQPQHF. The CDR3 DNA sequence: TGCAGTGCTTCGGACGGCGGCAATCAGCCCCAGCATTTT.

The genes are TRBV6-5 and TRBJ2-3, with 9 bases fitting TRBD1. The germline V gene has CDR1 MNHEY and CDR2 SVGAGI. The CDR3 contains 16 residues. The V and J ends lost 0 bases and 4 bases, in that order; junction bases with no gene match: 5. CDR3 sequence reads: CASSYSGTGSSDTQYF. CDR3 nucleotide sequence: TGTGCCAGCAGTTACTCCGGGACAGGGAGTTCAGATACGCAGTATTTT.

This chain uses TRBV20-1 with TRBJ2-1; the D gene could be TRBD1 or TRBD2 (5 bases each). This CDR3 has 15 residues. The V and J ends lost 6 bases and 3 bases respectively, with 18 bases between them. The germline V gene encodes CDR1 DFQATT and CDR2 SNEGSKA (reference sequence). The CDR3 DNA sequence: TGCAGTGCCGAAGACGAGGGACCGCGCTACAATGAGCAGTTCTTC. Its translation is CSAEDEGPRYNEQFF.

This clonotype was recorded a few times. This sequence joins TRBV7-2 and TRBJ2-5; 9 bases map to TRBD2. With 3 bases clipped from V and 4 bases from J, the junction kept 9 bases outside the gene matches. The germline V gene has CDR1 SGHTA and CDR2 FQGNSA. The CDR3 contains 16 residues. CDR3 in DNA: TGTGCCAGCAGCTTGTCCCCGTTTAGCGGGGGAGAGACCCAGTACTTC. Translated: CASSLSPFSGGETQYF.